Listed below are T cell receptor beta chains from one sample, sequenced in a study of PD-1 blockade in classical Hodgkin lymphoma. Produced via immunoSEQ multiplex PCR; TCRdb's table is partial and in-frame only. The sample carries over 60,000 clones, about 94% recorded once. Sequenced: peripheral blood mononuclear cells (PBMCs). The receptors here all came from a human donor with classical Hodgkin lymphoma. Both conserved end residues are part of each CDR3. D genes are given only for firm matches. A clone size is listed for some rows: how often the clone was seen (once, few, many), or a class if it is expanded.

>-|TRBD1|TRBJ1-5|TRBV15
CATSRDWGQGANQPQHF
TGTGCCACCAGCAGAGATTGGGGACAGGGGGCGAATCAGCCCCAGCATTTT
>-|-|TRBJ1-5|TRBV19
CASSRMAPANNQPQHF
TGTGCCAGTAGTAGGATGGCCCCTGCAAACAATCAGCCCCAGCATTTT
>-|-|TRBJ1-5|TRBV15
CATSSDGTSQHF
TGTGCCACCAGCAGCGACGGAACATCCCAGCATTTT
>-|-|TRBJ2-3|TRBV29-1
CSVGPGVDTQYF
TGCAGCGTTGGACCGGGAGTTGATACGCAGTATTTT
>-|-|TRBJ1-2|TRBV14
CASSQTPGTNYGYTF
TGTGCCAGCAGCCAGACCCCGGGAACTAACTATGGCTACACCTTC
>-|-|TRBJ1-1|TRBV5-1
CASSSYERGNTEAFF
TGCGCCAGCAGCTCCTACGAGAGGGGGAACACTGAAGCTTTCTTT
>-|-|TRBJ1-1|TRBV25-1
CASSDKLGGGSEAFF
TGTGCCAGCAGTGATAAATTGGGGGGAGGGTCTGAAGCTTTCTTT
>-|-|TRBJ1-5|TRBV19
CASSTPGRGSNQPQHF
TGTGCCAGTAGTACCCCCGGCAGGGGAAGCAATCAGCCCCAGCATTTT
>-|TRBD1|TRBJ1-2|TRBV6-1
CASSDQATGTGYGYTF
TGTGCCAGCAGTGATCAGGCTACCGGGACAGGGTATGGCTACACCTTC
>-|TRBD2|TRBJ2-2|TRBV7-6
CASSRGGWDTGELFF
TGTGCCAGCAGCCGCGGGGGTTGGGACACCGGGGAGCTGTTTTTT
>-|TRBD2|TRBJ2-7|TRBV7-9
CASGLAQDEQYF
TGTGCCTCCGGACTAGCTCAGGACGAGCAGTACTTC
>-|-|TRBJ1-1|TRBV6-1
CASTAGWYTEAFF
TGTGCCAGCACCGCCGGTTGGTACACTGAAGCTTTCTTT
>-|-|TRBJ1-4|TRBV5-5
CASSAVGAGEKLFF
TGTGCCAGCAGCGCTGTGGGAGCAGGTGAAAAACTGTTTTTT
>-|-|TRBJ2-5|TRBV7-3
CASSPSLAGGETQYF
TGTGCCAGCAGCCCCTCCCTGGCGGGCGGGGAGACCCAGTACTTC
>-|-|TRBJ1-2|TRBV27
CASSPHRLQTIGYTF
TGTGCCAGCAGTCCCCACAGGCTTCAAACTATTGGCTACACCTTC
>once|-|TRBJ2-6|TRBV5-1
CASSLEGSGANVLTF
TGCGCCAGCAGCTTGGAGGGCTCTGGGGCCAACGTCCTGACTTTC
>-|TRBD2|TRBJ2-7|TRBV30
CAWSISGRLYEQYF
TGTGCCTGGAGCATTAGCGGGAGACTCTACGAGCAGTACTTC
>-|-|TRBJ2-2|TRBV7-2
CASSLVLGNTGELFF
TGTGCCAGCAGCTTAGTGTTGGGTAACACCGGGGAGCTGTTTTTT
>-|-|TRBJ2-1|TRBV9
CASSPTGLTYNEQFF
TGTGCCAGCAGCCCGACTGGGCTTACCTACAATGAGCAGTTCTTC
>once|TRBD2|TRBJ2-7|TRBV5-1
CASSLGAGNEQYF
TGCGCCAGCAGCTTGGGAGCGGGGAATGAGCAGTACTTC
>-|-|TRBJ1-4|TRBV4-1
CASSLGLATNEKLFF
TGCGCCAGCAGTCTAGGTCTTGCAACTAATGAAAAACTGTTTTTT
>-|TRBD1|TRBJ1-5|TRBV5-6
CASSFAGQGAQQPQHF
TGTGCCAGCAGCTTTGCGGGACAGGGGGCACAACAGCCCCAGCATTTT
>-|-|TRBJ1-2|TRBV29-1
CSVEGGAYGYTF
TGCAGCGTTGAAGGGGGGGCGTATGGCTACACCTTC
>-|TRBD2|TRBJ2-1|TRBV5-4
CASRSGRAGYEQFF
TGTGCCAGCCGTAGCGGGAGGGCCGGCTATGAGCAGTTCTTC
>-|-|TRBJ1-2|TRBV11-2
CASSKGGPQGFHGYTF
TGTGCCAGCAGCAAAGGGGGACCACAGGGATTTCATGGCTACACCTTC
>-|-|TRBJ2-5|TRBV10-3
CAIKGEETQYF
TGTGCCATCAAAGGGGAAGAGACCCAGTACTTC
>-|-|TRBJ2-3|TRBV5-1
CASSLTTTTDTQYF
TGCGCCAGCAGCTTGACAACCACTACAGATACGCAGTATTTT
>-|TRBD2|TRBJ2-5|TRBV11-2
CASSLEGSGRAWETQYF
TGTGCCAGCAGCTTAGAGGGGAGCGGGAGGGCCTGGGAGACCCAGTACTTC
>-|-|TRBJ1-1|TRBV11-2
CASSLTYPRRANTEAFF
TGTGCCAGCAGCTTAACCTACCCGCGGAGGGCGAACACTGAAGCTTTCTTT
>-|-|TRBJ1-5|TRBV6-5
CASSYGYSNQPQHF
TGTGCCAGCAGTTACGGTTATAGCAATCAGCCCCAGCATTTT
>-|-|TRBJ2-7|TRBV11-1
CASKAGRTYEQYF
TGTGCCAGCAAGGCGGGCAGAACCTACGAGCAGTACTTC
>-|-|TRBJ1-5|TRBV6-1
CASSENTNSNQPQHF
TGTGCCAGCAGTGAAAACACCAATAGCAATCAGCCCCAGCATTTT